This is a list of T cell receptor beta chains from one sample in a study of CD8+CD57+ T cells in acquired aplastic anemia. From the reads, TCRdb called clonotypes with MiXCR, one entry per CDR3 protein. This sample has about 180,000 distinct CDR3 sequences, with 63% found just once. The sequenced material came from sorted CD4+, CD8+, or CD8+CD57+ T cells (not recorded which) from PBMCs. These receptors originate from a human donor with aplastic anemia. The CDR3 runs from the conserved cysteine through the conserved F or W. D genes are given only for firm matches. Some rows mark clone size as missing; the rest say once, few, many or name a class of expanded clone.

clone_size	v_call	d_call	j_call	cdr3_aa	cdr3_nt
NA	TRBV9	NA	TRBJ2-5	CASSVGVGQGLGETQYF	TGTGCCAGCAGCGTAGGGGTCGGCCAGGGCTTGGGGGAGACCCAGTACTTT
NA	TRBV10-3	TRBD2	TRBJ2-7	CAISGGGSGRADEQYF	TGTGCCATCAGTGGTGGGGGAAGCGGGAGGGCCGACGAGCAGTACTTC
NA	TRBV27	NA	TRBJ1-1	CASSPRPDSTEAFF	TGTGCCAGCAGTCCCCGACCTGATAGCACTGAAGCTTTCTTT
NA	TRBV20-1	TRBD2	TRBJ2-7	CSARVPDSGLPEQYF	TGCAGTGCTAGAGTACCAGACTCGGGACTACCAGAGCAGTACTTC
NA	TRBV6-2/TRBV6-3	NA	TRBJ2-3	CASSYSTRAQSTDTQYF	TGTGCCAGCAGTTACTCGACCAGGGCGCAAAGCACAGATACGCAGTATTTT
many	TRBV5-5	NA	TRBJ2-1	CASSWSDGSYNEQFF	TGTGCCAGCAGCTGGAGCGACGGCTCCTACAATGAGCAGTTCTTC
NA	TRBV2	NA	TRBJ2-1	CASNEEYNEQFF	TGTGCCAGCAATGAAGAATACAATGAGCAGTTCTTC
NA	TRBV24-1	NA	TRBJ1-4	CATSDESEKLFF	TGTGCCACCAGTGATGAGTCTGAAAAACTGTTTTTT
many	TRBV5-6	NA	TRBJ1-4	CASSTVQGSNEKLFF	TGTGCCAGCAGCACGGTGCAGGGATCTAATGAAAAACTGTTTTTT
NA	TRBV29-1	NA	TRBJ2-7	CSVADRSGQYEQYF	TGCAGCGTTGCGGACCGCTCCGGACAGTACGAGCAGTACTTC
NA	TRBV29-1	NA	TRBJ2-5	CSVEAAGYQETQYF	TGCAGCGTTGAAGCGGCGGGGTACCAAGAGACCCAGTACTTC
NA	TRBV15	NA	TRBJ2-7	CATSRFEAGQNEQYF	TGTGCCACCAGCAGATTCGAGGCGGGACAGAACGAGCAGTACTTC
NA	TRBV7-9	NA	TRBJ2-1	CASSLSIRVNEQFF	TGTGCCAGCAGCTTATCCATCCGGGTCAATGAGCAGTTCTTC
NA	TRBV19	NA	TRBJ1-5	CASSIHESPSQPQHF	TGTGCCAGTAGTATACATGAGAGCCCAAGTCAGCCCCAGCATTTT
few	TRBV4-2	TRBD2	TRBJ2-3	CASRPSGTTDTQYF	TGTGCCAGCAGACCGAGCGGGACTACAGATACGCAGTATTTT
NA	TRBV20-1	NA	TRBJ2-1	CSARGGGSSYNEQFF	TGCAGTGCTAGAGGAGGGGGGAGCTCCTACAATGAGCAGTTCTTC
many	TRBV12-3/TRBV12-4	NA	TRBJ2-1	CASRGPVPHSYNEQFF	TGTGCCAGCCGAGGGCCGGTCCCTCACTCCTACAATGAGCAGTTCTTC
once	TRBV7-9	TRBD1	TRBJ1-6	CASSLVKGAPYSPLHF	TGTGCCAGCAGCTTAGTGAAGGGGGCCCCTTACTCACCCCTCCACTTT
NA	TRBV11-3	NA	TRBJ2-3	CASSLDAGRTTDTQYF	TGTGCCAGCAGCTTAGACGCAGGACGGACCACAGATACGCAGTATTTT
NA	TRBV7-9	NA	TRBJ1-2	CASSSKPTDANYGYTF	TGTGCCAGCAGCTCCAAACCGACGGATGCTAACTATGGCTACACCTTC
NA	TRBV29-1	NA	TRBJ1-2	CSVPTGARYGYTF	TGCAGCGTTCCCACGGGGGCGCGATATGGCTACACCTTC
NA	TRBV5-1	TRBD1	TRBJ1-1	CASSVQGFDTEAFF	TGCGCCAGCAGCGTACAGGGGTTCGATACTGAAGCTTTCTTT
few	TRBV15	NA	TRBJ2-3	CATSRGRPPDTQYF	TGTGCCACCAGCAGAGGGCGACCTCCCGATACGCAGTATTTT
NA	TRBV6-6	TRBD1	TRBJ1-3	CASRKTGGESPSSGNTIYF	TGTGCCAGCAGAAAGACAGGGGGGGAAAGCCCCAGCTCTGGAAACACCATATATTTT
NA	TRBV7-9	NA	TRBJ2-5	CASSFGLEKETQYF	TGTGCCAGCAGCTTCGGGCTAGAAAAAGAGACCCAGTACTTC
NA	TRBV25-1	TRBD1	TRBJ1-2	CASSEGTAYGYTF	TGTGCCAGCAGTGAGGGGACAGCCTATGGCTACACCTTC
many	TRBV11-2	TRBD2	TRBJ2-2	CASSWGRDYYTGELFF	TGTGCCAGCAGTTGGGGCCGGGACTATTACACCGGGGAGCTGTTTTTT
NA	TRBV5-1	NA	TRBJ2-7	CASSPGVATEQYF	TGTGCCAGCAGCCCCGGAGTAGCAACAGAGCAGTACTTC
many	TRBV27	NA	TRBJ2-7	CASSFARGSTYEQYF	TGTGCCAGCAGTTTTGCCCGGGGGTCTACCTACGAGCAGTACTTC
many	TRBV12-5	NA	TRBJ1-1	CASVGPSSPNTEAFF	TGTGCTAGTGTAGGGCCCTCTTCTCCGAACACTGAAGCTTTCTTT
NA	TRBV5-5	NA	TRBJ1-1	CASSSNKATEAFF	TGTGCCAGCAGCTCAAATAAGGCCACTGAAGCTTTCTTT
many	TRBV2	NA	TRBJ2-7	CASSEYTFSYEQYF	TGTGCCAGCAGTGAATACACCTTTAGCTACGAGCAGTACTTC
NA	TRBV19	NA	TRBJ1-6	CASSTGSSEISPLHF	TGTGCCAGTAGTACGGGCAGTAGTGAGATTTCACCCCTCCACTTT
many	TRBV3-1	NA	TRBJ2-1	CASSLQGPLYNEQFF	TGTGCCAGCAGCCTACAGGGACCCCTCTACAATGAGCAGTTCTTC
NA	TRBV20-1	TRBD2	TRBJ2-1	CSVEKLAGYSYNEQFF	TGCAGCGTTGAAAAACTAGCGGGATACTCCTACAATGAGCAGTTCTTC
NA	TRBV5-1	TRBD2	TRBJ2-3	CASSPMTGTSGSTTQYF	TGCGCCAGCAGCCCAATGACCGGGACTAGCGGGAGTACTACGCAGTATTTT
NA	TRBV20-1	TRBD1	TRBJ2-5	CSAPGQEETQYF	TGCAGTGCCCCGGGACAGGAAGAGACCCAGTACTTC